The 14 T cell receptor beta chains in this list originate from one sample, sequenced in a study of T-cell memory formation after mild COVID-19. Each CDR3 protein gets one entry after TCRdb re-called the 5' RACE reads with MiXCR. The table shows 120,000 to 150,000 distinct CDR3 sequences, with around 5.8% occurring only once. What was sequenced was PBMCs or a T cell subset sorted from them (not recorded which). The receptors originated from an adult woman who had mild COVID-19 (a few samples of this study predate the infection). Cell type and time point are not known.

This clonotype was counted only a few times. The rearrangement joins TRBV12-3 or TRBV12-4 to TRBJ1-2; TRBD1 agrees at 7 bases. CDR3 size: 13 residues. V shed 3 bases and J 8 bases; nucleotides not matched to a gene: 6. The CDR3 is CASSFEGARGYTF. CDR3 coding DNA: TGTGCCAGCAGTTTCGAGGGGGCCCGGGGCTACACCTTC.

In its sample, this clonotype was seen many times. The chain employs TRBV7-3 and TRBJ2-3; 8 nucleotides agree with TRBD1. Per germline, CDR1 SGHTA and CDR2 FQGTGA. The ends lost 5 bases at V and 8 bases at J; junction bases unmatched: 6. The CDR3 covers 13 residues. This chain's CDR3 is CASSADRERTQYF. DNA of the CDR3: TGTGCCAGCAGCGCGGACAGGGAACGTACGCAGTATTTT.

Here the CDR3 reads CASSEANTGELFF. CDR3 coding DNA: TGTGCCAGCAGTGAAGCTAACACCGGGGAGCTGTTTTTT. V is TRBV2 and J is TRBJ2-2; D ambiguous. Germline CDR1 SNHLY, CDR2 FYNNEI. V was cut by 0 bases and J by 2 bases, with 1 base left in between. The CDR3 has 13 amino acids.

The sample holds a few counts of this clonotype. The genes are TRBV5-5 and TRBJ2-7, with D possibly matching TRBD1 (6 bases). The CDR3 has 14 amino acids. Germline-derived CDR1 and CDR2 are SGHKS and YYEKEE (reference sequence). Trimming removed 4 bases at V and 1 base at J, with 12 bases between. The CDR3 region has the DNA TGTGCCAGCAGCATCAGACAGGAATCCTACGAGCAGTACTTC. It is translated as CASSIRQESYEQYF.

The table lists this clonotype with many counts. The V gene is TRBV3-1, the J gene TRBJ2-5, with TRBD2 as a possible D gene (6 bases). V lost 9 bases and J lost 2, with 16 bases in between. Looked up from germline, CDR1 is LGHDT and CDR2 is YNNKEL (reference sequence). CDR3 size: 14 residues. The CDR3, as DNA: TGTGCCAGTAACCATGGGACTTTTCAAGAGACCCAGTACTTC. Encoded protein: CASNHGTFQETQYF.

This clonotype was picked up a small number of times. The chain employs TRBV20-1 and TRBJ2-4, with 9 positions matching TRBD2. The CDR3 totals 15 residues. Per germline, CDR1 DFQATT and CDR2 SNEGSKA (reference sequence). V lost 0 bases to trimming and J lost 4 bases; unmatched junction nucleotides: 4. In DNA, the CDR3 is TGCAGTGCTAGAGATCTGACTAGCGGAAAAAACATTCAGTACTTC. Translating gives CSARDLTSGKNIQYF.

This clonotype was found many times. The chain uses TRBV7-2 and TRBJ2-3; the D gene could be TRBD1 or TRBD2 (5 bases each). Trimming left V 2 bases short and J 1 base short, with 13 bases between. The CDR3 totals 16 residues. CDR1 SGHTA and CDR2 FQGNSA come from the germline V gene. The CDR3 sequence is CASSLFSGTRTDTQYF. The CDR3 DNA sequence: TGTGCCAGCAGCTTATTCTCAGGGACCCGCACAGATACGCAGTATTTT.

J is TRBJ2-2 and V is TRBV12-3 or TRBV12-4, with D possibly TRBD1 on 6 matching bases. The CDR3 loop spans 14 amino acids. V lost 5 bases and J lost 3, with 10 bases in between. CDR3 sequence (DNA): TGTGCCAGCAGTCTAACAGGGTACACCGGGGAGCTGTTTTTT. As protein: CASSLTGYTGELFF.

This clonotype showed up just a few times. The chain joins TRBV5-1 to TRBJ2-7; D is unresolved. V shed 4 bases and J shed 3 bases, with 11 bases lying between them. The germline CDR1 and CDR2 sequences are SGHRS and YFSETQ. CDR3 length: 13 residues. For the CDR3, the DNA is TGCGCCAGCAGCCAAGACGGAAACTACGAGCAGTACTTC. This codes for CASSQDGNYEQYF.

The gene calls are TRBV5-1 and TRBJ2-1; 11 bases match TRBD1. Germline V lookup: CDR1 SGHRS, CDR2 YFSETQ. The CDR3 sequence is 16 residues long. Trimming cost V 2 bases and J 7 bases; bases outside gene matches: 8. CDR3: CASSFRTGGNGNEQFF. The CDR3 DNA follows: TGCGCCAGCAGCTTCCGGACAGGGGGCAACGGGAATGAGCAGTTCTTC.

This clonotype was observed a handful of times. The chain recombines TRBV5-1 with TRBJ2-1; D is tentatively TRBD1 or TRBD2 (5 bases each). Germline-derived CDR1 and CDR2 are SGHRS and YFSETQ. The length of the CDR3 is 13 residues. V lost 0 bases and J lost 7, with 8 bases in between. The CDR3 here is CASSLEWGNEQFF. CDR3 DNA: TGCGCCAGCAGCTTGGAGTGGGGGAATGAGCAGTTCTTC.

This clonotype was seen many times. This chain uses TRBV11-3 with TRBJ2-2; D tentatively reads TRBD1 or TRBD2 (5 bases each). The CDR3 is made up of 17 amino acids. Trimming pared 3 bases from V and 5 bases from J, leaving 19 bases between. CDR1 and CDR2 (germline): SGHNT, YENEEA. This CDR3 is CASSFQLGGQRTGELFF. The CDR3 coding sequence is TGTGCCAGCAGCTTTCAACTCGGAGGACAACGGACCGGGGAGCTGTTTTTT.

This clonotype was observed a few times. This chain connects TRBV5-5 to TRBJ2-2, with D tentatively TRBD1 or TRBD2 (5 bases each). CDR1 and CDR2 from the germline V gene are SGHKS and YYEKEE (reference sequence). Trimming took off 1 base at V and 0 bases at J, with 7 bases between the two ends. CDR3 length: 15 amino acids. CDR3 nucleotide sequence: TGTGCCAGCAGCTTGTGGGGGTCGAACACCGGGGAGCTGTTTTTT. The encoded protein is CASSLWGSNTGELFF.

This clonotype occurred many times. V gene TRBV7-3 combines with J gene TRBJ2-3, with D possibly TRBD2 on 5 matching bases. The CDR3 runs to 15 residues. Germline-derived CDR1 and CDR2 are SGHTA and FQGTGA. With 5 bases removed from V and 8 bases from J, the gap between germline ends came to 20 bases. CDR3 residues: CASSRTGSPQTTQYF. The CDR3 DNA sequence: TGTGCCAGCAGCCGCACGGGAAGCCCACAGACTACGCAGTATTTT.